The TCR beta chain under discussion was sequenced for a study of blood T cell repertoires in COVID-19. Study-wide background: Specimens from acute and convalescent COVID-19 originated in the United States, Italy and Spain. PBMCs, B-cell-depleted T cells, or T cells provided the cDNA or gDNA that made up the material.

Germline V gene data show CDR1 as SGHTA and CDR2 as FQGNSA. There are 17 residues in the CDR3. The V and J ends lost 1 base and 8 bases respectively, with 23 bases between them. Seattle patients were enrolled while actively infected and followed longitudinally. This clone was recorded only once. TCRdb's copy holds only in-frame clones and misses some; the assay was immunoSEQ multiplex PCR. Of over 85,000 clones in the sample, roughly 90% were seen once. The chain is built from TRBV7-2 and TRBJ1-2, with D tentatively TRBD1 (6 bases). Material for sequencing was peripheral blood. The receptor's source is a woman in her fifties or sixties with COVID-19, enrolled during active disease. The CDR3 reads CASSLGQAENAVRGYTF. The CDR3, as DNA: TGTGCCAGCAGCTTAGGACAGGCCGAGAACGCAGTTAGGGGCTACACCTTC.